A single sample gave rise to the 21 T cell receptor beta chains below, sequenced in a study of blood T cell repertoires in COVID-19. Sequenced by immunoSEQ multiplex PCR; TCRdb stores in-frame clones only, minus some. Seen here are approximately 200,000 clones, less than 90% observed once, and the top ten hold about 2.2%. Sequenced sample: peripheral blood. These receptors originate from a woman in her forties or fifties with acute or convalescent COVID-19.

V is TRBV5-8 and J is TRBJ2-5; 8 bases align to TRBD1. The germline V gene has CDR1 SGHTS and CDR2 YDEGEE. The CDR3 contains 15 residues. V gave up 2 bases and J gave up 2 bases; unmatched junction bases: 5. The CDR3 DNA reads TGTGCCAGCAGCTTTGGACAGGGAATTCAAGAGACCCAGTACTTC. This encodes CASSFGQGIQETQYF.

The chain employs TRBV11-3 and TRBJ1-1; tentatively, D is TRBD1 (5 bases). V lost 7 bases to trimming and J lost 9 bases, with 18 bases between them. Germline CDR1 is SGHNT and CDR2 is YENEEA. This CDR3 spans 13 amino acids. DNA for the CDR3: TGTGCCAGCACATTGAGGGAGGGGAATCAAGCTTTCTTT. Amino acids: CASTLREGNQAFF. Drawing the rest from reference TRBV11-3 and TRBJ1-1, the complete variable domain is EAGVVQSPRYKIIEKKQPVAFWCNPISGHNTLYWYLQNLGQGPELLIRYENEEAVDDSQLPKDRFSAERLKGVDSTLKIQPAELGDSAVYLCASTLREGNQAFFGQGTRLTVV.

The V call is TRBV5-1, the J call TRBJ2-1; a possible D gene is TRBD2 (6 bases). V lost 4 bases and J lost 5, with 13 bases in between. The germline V gene has CDR1 SGHRS and CDR2 YFSETQ. The CDR3 runs to 14 residues. The CDR3: CASSRDSTDNEQFF. The CDR3 DNA is TGCGCCAGCAGCCGGGACTCCACGGACAATGAGCAGTTCTTC.

The chain uses TRBV2 and TRBJ2-7; the D gene is possibly TRBD2 (6 bases). Trimming stripped 8 bases from V and 3 bases from J, with 14 bases between. CDR3 size: 13 residues. Germline V CDR1 and CDR2: SNHLY, FYNNEI. The CDR3 nucleotides are TGTGCCAGCTTCCGGGACTCAGGCTACGAGCAGTACTTC. Protein: CASFRDSGYEQYF.

The genes are TRBV11-2 and TRBJ1-2; no reliable D call. Germline V gene sequence: CDR1 SGHAT, CDR2 FQNNGV. The CDR3 runs to 14 residues. Between the trimmed V and J ends, which lost 5 bases and 0 bases, there was a span of 10 bases. CDR3 in amino acids: CASSPSGANYGYTF. CDR3 DNA: TGTGCCAGCAGCCCCTCCGGGGCTAACTATGGCTACACCTTC.

For the CDR3, the DNA is TGCGCCAGCAGCCAAGATTATTCGGGAGGGCCCTACAATGAGCAGTTCTTC. Amino acid sequence: CASSQDYSGGPYNEQFF. This sequence joins TRBV4-1 and TRBJ2-1, with TRBD2 matching 8 bases. CDR1 MGHRA and CDR2 YSYEKL come from the germline V gene. CDR3 length: 17 amino acids. Losses at the gene ends were 0 bases for V and 2 bases for J; bases not matched to a gene: 6.

V gene TRBV10-3 combines with J gene TRBJ2-1, with 9 bases fitting TRBD2. Germline V CDR1 and CDR2: ENHRY, SYGVKD. The trim removed 6 bases at V and 4 bases at J, leaving 4 bases unmatched. The CDR3 is 14 residues long. The DNA for the CDR3 is TGTGCCATCAGCGGGGGACTAGCATACAATGAGCAGTTCTTC. Its translation is CAISGGLAYNEQFF.

The V call is TRBV9, the J call TRBJ2-3; tentatively, D is TRBD2 (5 bases). Deletions cut 4 bases from V and 0 bases from J, with 9 bases between. Germline CDR1 SGDLS, CDR2 YYNGEE. The CDR3 is 14 amino acids. The CDR3 nucleotides are TGTGCCAGCAGCAGCCGGAGGAGCACAGATACGCAGTATTTT. This codes for CASSSRRSTDTQYF.

The V call is TRBV10-2, the J call TRBJ2-7; 8 nucleotides line up with TRBD1. The CDR3 length is 16 residues. With 3 bases clipped from V and 4 bases from J, the junction kept 11 bases outside the gene matches. From germline, CDR1 is WSHSY and CDR2 SAAADI. This CDR3 reads CASSEIPQGARYEQYF. The CDR3 bases are TGCGCCAGCAGTGAAATCCCCCAGGGGGCTCGGTACGAGCAGTACTTC.

For the CDR3, the DNA is TGTGCTAGTGGCGACGCGCGGTCCTCCTACGAGCAGTACTTC. Residues: CASGDARSSYEQYF. The chain combines TRBV12-5 with TRBJ2-7, with no clear D. Trimming took off 6 bases at V and 0 bases at J, with 12 bases between the two ends. This CDR3 is 14 amino acids long. From germline, CDR1 is LGHNT and CDR2 FRNRAP.

The chain is built from TRBV7-2 and TRBJ2-7, with 10 bases that match TRBD1. The germline V gene encodes CDR1 SGHTA and CDR2 FQGNSA. The CDR3 is made up of 15 amino acids. With 5 bases clipped from V and 4 bases from J, the junction kept 8 bases outside the gene matches. The CDR3 nucleotides read TGTGCCAGCAGCCCTCCAGGACAGGGGGGGTACGAGCAGTACTTC. Translating gives CASSPPGQGGYEQYF.

The chain has TRBV5-4 and TRBJ1-3; 9 bases map to TRBD1. This CDR3 has 19 amino acids. The J segment lost 4 bases and the V segment lost 0 bases, leaving 14 bases of the junction unmatched. Germline CDR1 and CDR2: SGHNT and YYREEE (reference sequence). This chain's CDR3 is CASSLGGTGPRAGGNTIYF. DNA for the CDR3: TGTGCCAGCAGCTTGGGAGGGACAGGGCCTCGCGCAGGGGGAAACACCATATATTTT.

The rearrangement uses TRBV6-1 and TRBJ2-2; 7 nucleotides align to TRBD1. The V gene's germline CDR1 is MNHNS and CDR2 SASEGT. The V segment lost 6 bases and the J segment 0 bases; nucleotides outside the gene matches: 1. The CDR3 covers 14 residues. CDR3 nucleotide sequence: TGTGCCAGCAGCGGACAGGCGAACACCGGGGAGCTGTTTTTT. This sequence encodes CASSGQANTGELFF.

The chain couples TRBV4-2 to TRBJ2-2; TRBD2 is a possible D gene (6 bases). V dropped 0 bases and J dropped 0 bases, with 17 bases sitting between them. CDR1 is LGHNA, CDR2 YNFKEQ, per germline. This CDR3 is built from 19 residues. The CDR3 nucleotides are TGTGCCAGCAGCCAAGAGGTTGACTTGTGGGGGGCGAACACCGGGGAGCTGTTTTTT. It encodes CASSQEVDLWGANTGELFF.

This chain joins TRBV7-2 and TRBJ2-7; D is unclear. From germline, CDR1 is SGHTA and CDR2 FQGNSA. The CDR3 contains 14 residues. V was cut by 1 base and J by 3 bases, with 10 bases left in between. CDR3 DNA: TGTGCCAGCAGCTTAGGTCGGCGCGGCTACGAGCAGTACTTC. Residues: CASSLGRRGYEQYF.

The chain links TRBV19 to TRBJ1-2; D possibly corresponds to TRBD1 (5 bases). Per the germline V gene, CDR1 is LNHDA and CDR2 is SQIVND (reference sequence). The germline V and J ends were trimmed by 0 bases and 0 bases, with 20 bases remaining between them. The CDR3 is made up of 19 amino acids. The CDR3 nucleotides are TGTGCCAGTAGTATAGAGGGGGGGAGTCAACATCCCCCTAACTATGGCTACACCTTC. Translation gives CASSIEGGSQHPPNYGYTF. The complete variable domain, with remaining parts taken from reference TRBV19 and TRBJ1-2, reads DGGITQSPKYLFRKEGQNVTLSCEQNLNHDAMYWYRQDPGQGLRLIYYSQIVNDFQKGDIAEGYSVSREKKESFPLTVTSAQKNPTAFYLCASSIEGGSQHPPNYGYTFGSGTRLTVV.

The chain couples TRBV29-1 to TRBJ2-3, with no clear D. CDR3 length: 13 amino acids. V shed 2 bases and J shed 3 bases, with 9 bases lying between them. From germline, CDR1 is SQVTM and CDR2 ANQGSEA. Here the CDR3 DNA reads TGCAGCGTTGAATCGGGTGCGACAGATACGCAGTATTTT. Its translation: CSVESGATDTQYF.

The chain is built from TRBV6-5 and TRBJ1-2, with a tentative D call TRBD1 (5 bases). The CDR3 is 14 residues long. Germline CDR1 is MNHEY and CDR2 is SVGAGI. Trimming removed 5 bases from V and 7 bases from J, with 17 bases in between. CDR3 region: CASSPTAGVSGYTF. The CDR3, as DNA: TGTGCCAGCAGTCCAACAGCGGGGGTGAGTGGCTACACCTTC.

This clone was seen only a few times. The rearrangement uses TRBV19 and TRBJ2-7; TRBD1 agrees at 8 bases. V lost 3 bases and J lost 2; bases outside the gene matches: 3. Germline V gives CDR1 LNHDA, CDR2 SQIVND (reference sequence). The CDR3 contains 14 residues. The CDR3 nucleotides are TGTGCCAGTAGTATTGGACAGGGAACCTACGAGCAGTACTTC. Translation: CASSIGQGTYEQYF.

CDR3 coding DNA: TGCGCCAGCAGCCACCCAGGGGTGAAGACCGGGGAGCTGTTTTTT. Its protein product is CASSHPGVKTGELFF. This rearrangement joins TRBV4-1 to TRBJ2-2; TRBD1 might be the D (6 bases). CDR1 MGHRA and CDR2 YSYEKL come from the germline V gene. The CDR3 has 15 residues. Trimming removed 3 bases from V and 5 bases from J, with 13 bases in between.

As DNA, the CDR3 is TGTGCCAGCTCACCTAACAGGGGCGGGGAGACCCAGTACTTC. It specifies CASSPNRGGETQYF. The chain combines TRBV18 with TRBJ2-5, with 7 positions matching TRBD1. V shed 3 bases, J shed 5 bases, and the junction held 6 bases outside the gene matches. CDR1 is KGHSH, CDR2 LQKENI, per germline. This CDR3 is 14 amino acids long.